This T cell receptor (beta chain) appears in the sequencing data of a study of CD8+CD57+ T cells in acquired aplastic anemia. Across the whole study: An average of roughly 3 ug of DNA was obtained from sorted CD4+ and CD8+ cells.

The patients chosen for sequencing had shown expansion of CD8+CD57+ cells (detected by flow cytometry). All participating patients were living with severe acquired aplastic anemia. CDR1 SGHVS and CDR2 FQNEAQ come from the germline V gene. Trimming took 0 bases from V and 7 from J, leaving 12 bases between them. The CDR3 contains 14 residues. Points from the study as a whole: CD8+ Simpson's diversity showed no significant patient-control difference.

TCR beta VDJ and CDR3 profiles were obtained from a genomic DNA template. Each CDR3 protein is one row after TCRdb ran MiXCR on the reads. The sample gives fewer than 200,000 distinct CDR3 sequences, less than 60% of which show up once; under 2% is in the top ten. Worth noting for this clonotype: No antigen is known for it.

V usage is TRBV7-8 and J usage is TRBJ2-5; no firm D call. The clonotype comes from a human donor with aplastic anemia. Input material: sorted CD4+, CD8+, or CD8+CD57+ T cells (not recorded which) from PBMCs. The CDR3 DNA sequence: TGTGCCAGCAGCTTAGCGGCAGTATGGGGGACCCAGTACTTC. Protein: CASSLAAVWGTQYF.